This entry lists 28 T cell receptor beta chains sequenced from one sample in a study of Graves' ophthalmopathy and Graves' hyperthyroidism. RNA transcripts yielded amplified TCR beta CDR3 regions. Scientists carried out first-round RT-PCR using HTBI primers and then a second-round multiplex PCR. TCRdb re-called the multiplex PCR reads with MiXCR, one entry per CDR3 protein. In the table there are approximately 210,000 distinct CDR3 sequences, 20% to 25% of which are singletons. The specimen sequenced was peripheral blood. The receptors here all came from a woman in her fifties or sixties with Graves' ophthalmopathy.

A note on this clonotype: This clone may be a read error of a much larger clone one base away. This sequence joins TRBV5-1 and TRBJ2-5; 7 bases are shared with TRBD1. J gave up 0 bases and V 4 bases, and 3 bases lay outside the gene matches. The CDR3 has 14 residues. CDR1 and CDR2 from the germline V gene are SGHRS and YFSETQ. This chain's CDR3 is CASSPQGDQETQYF. The CDR3 nucleotides are TGCGCCAGCAGCCCCCAGGGGGACCAAGAGACCCAGTACTTC.

The sample holds many counts of this clonotype. V and J are TRBV20-1 and TRBJ1-1; D not certain. V lost 5 bases to trimming and J lost 5 bases, with 18 bases between them. CDR3 length equals 14 residues. Germline lookup yields CDR1 DFQATT and CDR2 SNEGSKA (reference sequence). This CDR3 is CSAAIYRAKTEAFF. CDR3 nucleotide sequence: TGCAGTGCTGCAATTTACCGAGCTAAGACTGAAGCTTTCTTT.

Many counts were recorded for this clonotype. This rearrangement joins TRBV20-1 to TRBJ1-2; 10 nucleotides align to TRBD1. V dropped 6 bases and J dropped 3; count of bases not matched to a gene: 7. Per the germline V gene, CDR1 is DFQATT and CDR2 is SNEGSKA (reference sequence). CDR3 length: 14 amino acids. This CDR3 reads CSAPPGTGDYGYTF. CDR3 coding DNA: TGCAGTGCGCCGCCGGGGACAGGGGACTATGGCTACACCTTC.

This clonotype was recorded a few times. V and J are TRBV6-1 and TRBJ2-2; 7 nucleotides agree with TRBD1. CDR1 MNHNS and CDR2 SASEGT come from the germline V gene. CDR3 length equals 16 residues. V shed 2 bases and J 2 bases; nucleotides not matched to a gene: 5. DNA of the CDR3: TGTGCCAGCAGTGAACCGGGACAGCTAAACACCGGGGAGCTGTTTTTT. Protein product: CASSEPGQLNTGELFF.

This clonotype was counted many times. The chain links TRBV28 to TRBJ1-5, with 8 bases lining up with TRBD1. Looked up from germline, CDR1 is MDHEN and CDR2 is SYDVKM. J was trimmed by 3 bases and V by 6 bases; bases with no gene match: 16. The length of the CDR3 is 18 residues. The CDR3 loop reads CASSQTGTGVKPNQPQHF. In DNA form, the CDR3 reads TGTGCCAGCAGCCAAACAGGGACAGGAGTAAAACCCAATCAGCCCCAGCATTTT.

The sample holds many counts of this clonotype. The chain is built from TRBV18 and TRBJ1-1, with D possibly being TRBD1 (6 bases). Looked up from germline, CDR1 is KGHSH and CDR2 is LQKENI. The CDR3 covers 15 residues. V was trimmed by 3 bases and J by 1 base, leaving 12 bases between them. CDR3 bases: TGTGCCAGCTCACCGACGACAGGCCCGAACACTGAAGCTTTCTTT. It translates to CASSPTTGPNTEAFF.

Ten or more counts support this clonotype. The chain carries TRBV28 and TRBJ2-7, with no clear D. The CDR3 is 13 residues long. Germline CDR1 reads MDHEN; CDR2 reads SYDVKM. Trimming took off 5 bases at V and 2 bases at J, with 10 bases between the two ends. The CDR3 nucleotides are TGTGCCAGCAGTCTCTCCCCGACCTACGAGCAGTACTTC. Protein sequence: CASSLSPTYEQYF. Full variable domain (outside the CDR3, taken from reference TRBV28 and TRBJ2-7): DVKVTQSSRYLVKRTGEKVFLECVQDMDHENMFWYRQDPGLGLRLIYFSYDVKMKEKGDIPEGYSVSREKKERFSLILESASTNQTSMYLCASSLSPTYEQYFGPGTRLTVT.

This clonotype was detected many times. The chain uses TRBV20-1 and TRBJ2-7, with D perhaps being TRBD1 or TRBD2 (6 bases each). V was trimmed by 6 bases and J by 9 bases, leaving 15 bases between them. Germline V gives CDR1 DFQATT, CDR2 SNEGSKA (reference sequence). CDR3 length: 11 residues. CDR3 coding DNA: TGCAGTGCCGGGGGCCAGATCGGGCAGTACTTC. Translated: CSAGGQIGQYF.

This clonotype appeared many times. V is TRBV24-1 and J is TRBJ2-7; 9 bases are a match to TRBD2. V dropped 4 bases and J dropped 4; count of bases not matched to a gene: 10. The germline V gene encodes CDR1 KGHDR and CDR2 SFDVKD. The CDR3 extends over 16 amino acids. In DNA form, the CDR3 reads TGTGCCACCAGTGACCAGGCGGGAGGGCTTATGTACGAGCAGTACTTC. Its translation is CATSDQAGGLMYEQYF.

This chain joins TRBV4-1 and TRBJ2-7; TRBD1 is a possible D gene (5 bases). V lost 4 bases and J 2 bases, leaving 18 bases between the germline ends. Germline loops: CDR1 MGHRA, CDR2 YSYEKL. CDR3 length: 16 residues. The CDR3: CASSLKTPPGTYEQYF. CDR3 bases: TGCGCCAGCAGCCTGAAGACACCTCCAGGGACCTACGAGCAGTACTTC.

There are many counts of this clonotype. The chain employs TRBV12-3 or TRBV12-4 and TRBJ2-7; D is perhaps TRBD1 (6 bases). Trimming took off 6 bases at V and 0 bases at J, with 12 bases between the two ends. This CDR3 has 14 residues. In DNA, the CDR3 is TGTGCCAGCAGAAAGAGGACAGACTCCTACGAGCAGTACTTC. Amino acid sequence: CASRKRTDSYEQYF.

This chain links TRBV11-2 with TRBJ2-7; D is possibly TRBD1 or TRBD2 (5 bases each). The germline gives CDR1 SGHAT, CDR2 FQNNGV. The germline V and J ends were trimmed by 1 base and 6 bases, with 22 bases remaining between them. The CDR3 consists of 17 residues. The CDR3 loop reads CASSLVSGTAVASEQYF. CDR3 sequence (DNA): TGTGCCAGCAGCTTAGTTTCTGGGACCGCCGTGGCGAGCGAGCAGTACTTC.

This clonotype has a count of ten or more. The J gene is TRBJ1-6, the V gene TRBV10-3; 7 bases map to TRBD1. V was pared by 11 bases and J by 7 bases, with 11 bases of the junction left unmatched. Germline-derived CDR1 and CDR2 are ENHRY and SYGVKD. CDR3 length: 14 amino acids. CDR3 in amino acids: CAVPPDRVNSPLHF. Here the CDR3 DNA reads TGTGCCGTCCCACCCGACAGGGTAAATTCACCCCTCCACTTT.

This clonotype was counted at least ten times. The J gene is TRBJ1-5, the V gene TRBV6-1; unclear D gene. CDR1 is MNHNS, CDR2 SASEGT, per germline. Deletions cut 5 bases from V and 5 bases from J, with 10 bases between. The CDR3 is 13 residues long. CDR3 region: CASSPPSDQPQHF. The CDR3 nucleotides read TGTGCCAGCAGTCCCCCGTCCGATCAGCCCCAGCATTTT.

This sequence joins TRBV19 and TRBJ2-7, with 11 bases fitting TRBD2. This CDR3 has 15 residues. CDR1 is LNHDA, CDR2 SQIVND, per germline (reference sequence). J was trimmed by 3 bases and V by 6 bases; bases with no gene match: 7. The CDR3 region has the DNA TGTGCCAGTAGCCCGGGACTAGCGGACGTCTACGAGCAGTACTTC. Amino acid sequence: CASSPGLADVYEQYF. The full variable domain, rest sourced from reference TRBV19 and TRBJ2-7, is DGGITQSPKYLFRKEGQNVTLSCEQNLNHDAMYWYRQDPGQGLRLIYYSQIVNDFQKGDIAEGYSVSREKKESFPLTVTSAQKNPTAFYLCASSPGLADVYEQYFGPGTRLTVT.

This clonotype was seen more than once but under ten times. The V call is TRBV5-8, the J call TRBJ2-5; D ambiguous. The germline V gene has CDR1 SGHTS and CDR2 YDEGEE. This CDR3 has 12 residues. V lost 2 bases and J 5 bases, leaving 7 bases between the germline ends. CDR3 sequence reads: CASSFTMETQYF. In nucleotides, the CDR3 is TGTGCCAGCAGCTTTACTATGGAGACCCAGTACTTC.

This clonotype was counted only a few times. This rearrangement joins TRBV4-1 to TRBJ1-5; D is possibly TRBD1 (6 bases). The CDR3 is 16 residues long. Trimming took 1 base from V and 1 from J, leaving 11 bases between them. Germline CDR1 and CDR2: MGHRA and YSYEKL. The CDR3 DNA reads TGCGCCAGCAGCCAAGGAGGGGGTGGGAGCAATCAGCCCCAGCATTTT. Translating gives CASSQGGGGSNQPQHF.

This clonotype was detected ten times or more. This chain uses TRBV20-1 with TRBJ1-6; 10 bases match TRBD1. The J segment lost 10 bases and the V segment lost 5 bases, leaving 8 bases of the junction unmatched. The CDR3 loop spans 14 amino acids. Germline CDR1 DFQATT, CDR2 SNEGSKA (reference sequence). In DNA form, the CDR3 reads TGCAGTGCTCCCGGGACAGGGGTCGGATCACCCCTCCACTTT. It codes for CSAPGTGVGSPLHF.

This chain joins TRBV19 and TRBJ1-1; possibly TRBD1 for D (5 bases). The germline V and J ends were trimmed by 5 bases and 3 bases, with 19 bases remaining between them. This CDR3 contains 16 residues. Germline CDR1 reads LNHDA; CDR2 reads SQIVND (reference sequence). CDR3 protein: CASSPGTGTAYTEAFF. In DNA form, the CDR3 reads TGTGCCAGTAGTCCGGGGACCGGGACGGCCTACACTGAAGCTTTCTTT.

J is TRBJ1-1 and V is TRBV30, with D unclear. V lost 5 bases, J lost 1 base, and 14 bases lay in between. The CDR3 is made up of 14 amino acids. Germline CDR1 and CDR2: GTSNPN and SVGIG (reference sequence). This chain's CDR3 is CAWAPGRANTEAFF. CDR3 in DNA: TGTGCCTGGGCCCCCGGGCGTGCGAACACTGAAGCTTTCTTT. The full variable domain, with the rest looked up from reference TRBV30 and TRBJ1-1, is SQTIHQWPATLVQPVGSPLSLECTVEGTSNPNLYWYRQAAGRGLQLLFYSVGIGQISSEVPQNLSASRPQDRQFILSSKKLLLSDSGFYLCAWAPGRANTEAFFGQGTRLTVV.

This clonotype was detected many times. The V and J genes are TRBV6-5 and TRBJ1-1; D is possibly TRBD1 (5 bases). Trimming stripped 4 bases from V and 4 bases from J, with 13 bases between. The V gene's germline CDR1 is MNHEY and CDR2 SVGAGI. CDR3 length: 14 amino acids. The CDR3 reads CASSSGLSTTEAFF. Here the CDR3 DNA reads TGTGCCAGCAGTTCGGGACTAAGTACCACTGAAGCTTTCTTT.

This clonotype turned up a few times. The V and J genes are TRBV19 and TRBJ2-3; 15 positions match TRBD2. The CDR3 extends over 16 amino acids. The junction had 7 bases not matched to a gene; V was cut back by 8 bases and J by 4 bases. Germline V gives CDR1 LNHDA, CDR2 SQIVND (reference sequence). The CDR3 spells CASRTSGRASADTQYF. CDR3 bases: TGTGCCAGTCGGACTAGCGGGAGGGCGAGCGCAGATACGCAGTATTTT.

This sequence joins TRBV6-2 or TRBV6-3 and TRBJ2-7; D is ambiguous. This CDR3 contains 13 residues. V was pared by 2 bases and J by 0 bases, with 5 bases between. Germline values: CDR1 MNHEY, CDR2 SVGEGT. The CDR3 region is CASSYRYSYEQYF. CDR3 sequence (DNA): TGTGCCAGCAGTTACCGATACTCCTACGAGCAGTACTTC.

In its sample, this clonotype was seen a few times. The chain combines TRBV6-2 or TRBV6-3 with TRBJ1-2; the match to TRBD1 covers 10 bases. V trimming: 0 bases; J trimming: 8 bases; junction bases outside the gene matches: 6. Germline loops: CDR1 MNHEY, CDR2 SVGEGT. The CDR3 loop spans 15 amino acids. DNA of the CDR3: TGTGCCAGCAGTTACTCCCAGACAGGGGGCTACGGCTACACCTTC. Translated: CASSYSQTGGYGYTF.

J is TRBJ2-5 and V is TRBV6-2 or TRBV6-3; 9 positions agree with TRBD1. With 6 bases clipped from V and 4 bases from J, the junction kept 12 bases outside the gene matches. Germline V gives CDR1 MNHEY, CDR2 SVGEGT. CDR3 length equals 16 residues. DNA for the CDR3: TGTGCCAGCAGGCCCACAGGGGGCGAAACCGGAGAGACCCAGTACTTC. Protein: CASRPTGGETGETQYF.

This clonotype was counted at least ten times. The chain recombines TRBV20-1 with TRBJ1-1; D not certain. Trimming removed 5 bases at V and 1 base at J, with 11 bases between. This CDR3 spans 13 amino acids. CDR1 is DFQATT, CDR2 SNEGSKA, per germline (reference sequence). The CDR3 here is CSAGSAGNTEAFF. In DNA form, the CDR3 reads TGCAGTGCTGGCAGTGCGGGGAACACTGAAGCTTTCTTT.

The chain uses TRBV6-1 and TRBJ1-5; D may be TRBD1 (5 bases). Germline values: CDR1 MNHNS, CDR2 SASEGT. V dropped 3 bases and J dropped 10 bases, with 13 bases sitting between them. The CDR3 extends over 13 amino acids. The CDR3 bases are TGTGCCAGCAGTGATTACGAGGGGAGCCCCCAGCATTTT. Protein: CASSDYEGSPQHF.

In its sample, this clonotype was seen many times. The chain joins TRBV2 to TRBJ2-7; 8 bases match TRBD2. This CDR3 region has 16 residues. Germline values: CDR1 SNHLY, CDR2 FYNNEI. Losses at the gene ends were 4 bases for V and 3 bases for J; bases not matched to a gene: 11. CDR3 coding DNA: TGTGCCAGCAGTGGGAATAGCGGGGTATTGGACTACGAGCAGTACTTC. Its protein is CASSGNSGVLDYEQYF.